The 3 T cell receptor beta chains listed next were all sequenced from one sample in a study of CD8 T cells in Susac syndrome. After extraction with the RNeasy kit, roughly 0.45 to 1 ug of the RNA was reverse transcribed using random hexamers. TCRdb reanalysed the immunoSEQ multiplex PCR reads using MiXCR and keeps one entry per CDR3 protein. The table records around 180,000 distinct CDR3 sequences, 94% of them present only once. What was sequenced was CD4+ T cells from PBMCs. The receptor set was obtained from a human donor with Susac syndrome.

The rearrangement links TRBV7-9 to TRBJ1-1; no clear D gene. V lost 2 bases and J lost 1, with 8 bases in between. This CDR3 has 14 residues. Looked up from germline, CDR1 is SEHNR and CDR2 is FQNEAQ (reference sequence). CDR3 DNA sequence: TGTGCCAGCAGCTTATCCGGGTGGAACACTGAAGCTTTCTTT. Protein: CASSLSGWNTEAFF. Complete variable domain (other parts from reference TRBV7-9 and TRBJ1-1): DTGVSQNPRHKITKRGQNVTFRCDPISEHNRLYWYRQTLGQGPEFLTYFQNEAQLEKSRLLSDRFSAERPKGSFSTLEIQRTEQGDSAMYLCASSLSGWNTEAFFGQGTRLTVV.

The chain couples TRBV20-1 to TRBJ2-3, with 12 bases matching TRBD2. The CDR3 length is 15 residues. The V and J ends lost 4 bases and 4 bases, in that order; junction bases with no gene match: 6. Germline CDR1 is DFQATT and CDR2 is SNEGSKA (reference sequence). The CDR3 DNA follows: TGCAGTGCTACCCACGCTAGCGGGGGGGCAGATACGCAGTATTTT. As protein: CSATHASGGADTQYF.

This clonotype came up a few times. The rearrangement links TRBV19 to TRBJ2-5; D perhaps matches TRBD1 (5 bases). This CDR3 has 14 residues. The germline gives CDR1 LNHDA, CDR2 SQIVND (reference sequence). The V gene lost 3 bases and the J gene lost 4 bases, with 12 bases spanning the gap. The CDR3 reads CASSIEGDGETQYF. The CDR3, as DNA: TGTGCCAGTAGTATTGAAGGGGATGGAGAGACCCAGTACTTC.